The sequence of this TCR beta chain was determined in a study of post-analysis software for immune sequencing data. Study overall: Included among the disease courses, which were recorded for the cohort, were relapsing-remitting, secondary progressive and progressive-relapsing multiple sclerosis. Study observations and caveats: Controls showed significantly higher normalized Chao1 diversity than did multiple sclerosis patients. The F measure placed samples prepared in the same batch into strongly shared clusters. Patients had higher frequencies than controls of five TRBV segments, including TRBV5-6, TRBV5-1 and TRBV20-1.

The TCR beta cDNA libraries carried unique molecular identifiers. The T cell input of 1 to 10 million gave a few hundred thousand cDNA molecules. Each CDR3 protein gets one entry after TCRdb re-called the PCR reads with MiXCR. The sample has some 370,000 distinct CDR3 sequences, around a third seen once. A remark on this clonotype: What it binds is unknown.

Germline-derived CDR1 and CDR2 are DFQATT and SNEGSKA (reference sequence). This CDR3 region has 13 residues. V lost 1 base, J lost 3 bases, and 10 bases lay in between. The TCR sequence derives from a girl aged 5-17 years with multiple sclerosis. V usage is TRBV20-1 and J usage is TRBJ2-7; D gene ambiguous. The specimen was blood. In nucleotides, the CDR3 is TGCAGTGCTAGAGGAAGAGACTTCTACGAGCAGTACTTC. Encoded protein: CSARGRDFYEQYF.